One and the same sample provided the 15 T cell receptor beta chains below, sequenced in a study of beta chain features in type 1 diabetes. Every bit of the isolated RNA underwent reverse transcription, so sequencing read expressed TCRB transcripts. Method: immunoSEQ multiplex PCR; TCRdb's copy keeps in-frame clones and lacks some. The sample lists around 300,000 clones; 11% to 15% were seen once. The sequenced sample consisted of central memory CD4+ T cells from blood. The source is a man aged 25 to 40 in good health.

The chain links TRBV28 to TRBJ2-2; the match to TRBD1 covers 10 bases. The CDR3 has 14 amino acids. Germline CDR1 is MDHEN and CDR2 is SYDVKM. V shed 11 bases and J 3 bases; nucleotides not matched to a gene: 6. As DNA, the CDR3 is TGTGCCGCCAGCGGGACAGGGGACACCGGGGAGCTGTTTTTT. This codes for CAASGTGDTGELFF.

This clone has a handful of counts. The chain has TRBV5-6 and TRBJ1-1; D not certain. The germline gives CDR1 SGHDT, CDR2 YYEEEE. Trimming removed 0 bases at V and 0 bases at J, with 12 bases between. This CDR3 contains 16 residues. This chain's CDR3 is CASSLGPGEMNTEAFF. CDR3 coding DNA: TGTGCCAGCAGCTTGGGCCCCGGGGAAATGAACACTGAAGCTTTCTTT.

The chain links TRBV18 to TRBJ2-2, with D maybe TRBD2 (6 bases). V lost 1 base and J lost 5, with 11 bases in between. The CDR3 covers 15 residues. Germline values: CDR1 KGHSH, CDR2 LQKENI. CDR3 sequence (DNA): TGTGCCAGCTCACCACAAGGACTATCAACCGGGGAGCTGTTTTTT. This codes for CASSPQGLSTGELFF.

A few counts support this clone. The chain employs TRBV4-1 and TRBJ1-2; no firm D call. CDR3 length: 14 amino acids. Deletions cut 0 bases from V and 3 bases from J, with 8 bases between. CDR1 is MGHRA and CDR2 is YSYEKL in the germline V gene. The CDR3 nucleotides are TGCGCCAGCAGCCAAGAAGCAGAGGACTATGGCTACACCTTC. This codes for CASSQEAEDYGYTF.

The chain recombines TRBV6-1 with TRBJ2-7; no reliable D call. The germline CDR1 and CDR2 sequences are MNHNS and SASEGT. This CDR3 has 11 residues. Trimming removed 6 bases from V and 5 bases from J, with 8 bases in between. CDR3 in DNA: TGTGCCAGCAGCCGGGTAAACGAGCAGTACTTC. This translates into CASSRVNEQYF.

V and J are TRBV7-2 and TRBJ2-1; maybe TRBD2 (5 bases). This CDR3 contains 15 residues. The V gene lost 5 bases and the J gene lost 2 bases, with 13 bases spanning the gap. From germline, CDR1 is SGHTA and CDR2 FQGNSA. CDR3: CASSPTSLAYNEQFF. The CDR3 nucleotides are TGTGCCAGCAGCCCCACTAGTTTGGCCTACAATGAGCAGTTCTTC.

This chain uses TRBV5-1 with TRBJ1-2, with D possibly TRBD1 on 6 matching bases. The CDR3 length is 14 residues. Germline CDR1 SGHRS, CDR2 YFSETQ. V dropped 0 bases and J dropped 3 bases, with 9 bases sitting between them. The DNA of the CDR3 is TGCGCCAGCAGCTTGGAGGGGGGCCACTATGGCTACACCTTC. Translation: CASSLEGGHYGYTF.

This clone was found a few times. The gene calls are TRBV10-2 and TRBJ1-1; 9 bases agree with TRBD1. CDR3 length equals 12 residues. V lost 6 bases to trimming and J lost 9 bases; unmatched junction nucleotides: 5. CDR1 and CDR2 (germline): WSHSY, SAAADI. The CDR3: CASSPNRGQAFF. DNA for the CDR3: TGCGCCAGCAGCCCAAACAGGGGGCAAGCTTTCTTT.

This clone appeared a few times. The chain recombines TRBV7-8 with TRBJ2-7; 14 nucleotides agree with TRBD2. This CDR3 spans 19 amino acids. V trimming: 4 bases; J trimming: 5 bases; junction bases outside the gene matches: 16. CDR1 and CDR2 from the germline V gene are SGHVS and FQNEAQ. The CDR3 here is CASSSGTGLAGGVKHEQYV. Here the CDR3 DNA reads TGTGCCAGCAGCTCTGGGACCGGACTAGCGGGAGGAGTAAAGCACGAGCAGTACGTC.

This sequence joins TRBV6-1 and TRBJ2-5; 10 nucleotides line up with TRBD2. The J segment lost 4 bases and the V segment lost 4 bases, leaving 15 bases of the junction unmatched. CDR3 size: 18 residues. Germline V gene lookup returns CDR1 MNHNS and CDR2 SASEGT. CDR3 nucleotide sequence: TGTGCCAGCAGTGTCAGAGCGGGAGGGCCTCCCCGGGGAGAGACCCAGTACTTC. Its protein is CASSVRAGGPPRGETQYF.

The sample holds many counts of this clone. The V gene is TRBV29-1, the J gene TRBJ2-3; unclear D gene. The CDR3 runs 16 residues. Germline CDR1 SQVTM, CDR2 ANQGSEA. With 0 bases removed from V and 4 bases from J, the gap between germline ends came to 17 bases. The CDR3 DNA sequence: TGCAGCGTTGAAGACCGGATGATAACAAATGCAGATACGCAGTATTTT. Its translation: CSVEDRMITNADTQYF.

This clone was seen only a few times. CDR3 sequence: CASSFMGSAPYEQYF. The CDR3 coding sequence is TGTGCCAGCAGCTTCATGGGCTCAGCTCCCTACGAGCAGTACTTC. The rearrangement uses TRBV7-3 and TRBJ2-7; D gene unclear. With 3 bases removed from V and 2 bases from J, the gap between germline ends came to 14 bases. This CDR3 region has 15 residues. The germline V gene has CDR1 SGHTA and CDR2 FQGTGA.

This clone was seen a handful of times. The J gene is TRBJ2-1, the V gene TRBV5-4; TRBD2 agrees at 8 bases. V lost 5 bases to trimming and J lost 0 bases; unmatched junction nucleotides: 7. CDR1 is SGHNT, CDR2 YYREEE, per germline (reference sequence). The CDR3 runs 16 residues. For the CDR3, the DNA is TGTGCCAGCAGTTCTAGCGGGTGGGGCTCCTACAATGAGCAGTTCTTC. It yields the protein CASSSSGWGSYNEQFF.

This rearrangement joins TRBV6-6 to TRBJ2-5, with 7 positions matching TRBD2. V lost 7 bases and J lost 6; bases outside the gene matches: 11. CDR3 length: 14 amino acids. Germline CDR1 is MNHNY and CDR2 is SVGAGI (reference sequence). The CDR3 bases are TGTGCCAGCAACCCGACTAGCCTTCCGAAGACCCAGTACTTC. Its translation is CASNPTSLPKTQYF.

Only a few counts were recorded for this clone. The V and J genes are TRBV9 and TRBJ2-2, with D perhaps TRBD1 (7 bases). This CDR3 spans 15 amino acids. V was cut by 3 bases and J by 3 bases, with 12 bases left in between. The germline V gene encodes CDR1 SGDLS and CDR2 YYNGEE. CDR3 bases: TGTGCCAGCAGCGCGGGGGACAGACACACCGGGGAGCTGTTTTTT. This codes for CASSAGDRHTGELFF.